The 15 T cell receptor beta chains listed next were all sequenced from one sample in a study of control samples from healthy donors and cancer patients. Assay: immunoSEQ multiplex PCR; the TCRdb copy retains only in-frame clones and omits some. In the table there are about 46,000 clones, 88% of which are singletons. The sequenced sample was PBMCs. All receptors derive from a man aged 50-60 years with head and neck cancer.

This clone appeared a single time. V is TRBV11-3 and J is TRBJ2-7; D may be TRBD2 (5 bases). The CDR3 has 14 residues. From germline, CDR1 is SGHNT and CDR2 YENEEA. Trimming cost V 5 bases and J 1 base, with 12 bases left between them. CDR3 nucleotides: TGTGCCAGCAGCCCAAGCGGCTTTTCCTACGAGCAGTACTTC. Translated, it gives CASSPSGFSYEQYF. The variable domain in full, with the rest retrieved from reference TRBV11-3 and TRBJ2-7, is EAGVVQSPRYKIIEKKQPVAFWCNPISGHNTLYWYLQNLGQGPELLIRYENEEAVDDSQLPKDRFSAERLKGVDSTLKIQPAELGDSAVYLCASSPSGFSYEQYFGPGTRLTVT.

V usage is TRBV19 and J usage is TRBJ2-3; 8 bases are shared with TRBD1. Trimming took 3 bases from V and 5 from J; bases not matched to a gene: 4. There are 14 residues in the CDR3. The germline V gene encodes CDR1 LNHDA and CDR2 SQIVND (reference sequence). CDR3 region: CASSMNRGEDTQYF. DNA of the CDR3: TGTGCCAGTAGTATGAACAGGGGGGAAGATACGCAGTATTTT.

This clone was recorded a few times. The chain uses TRBV11-2 and TRBJ2-1, with 7 bases aligning to TRBD1. Per germline, CDR1 SGHAT and CDR2 FQNNGV. The CDR3 has 15 residues. Trimming removed 5 bases from V and 4 bases from J; junction bases left unmatched: 8. Written as DNA, the CDR3 is TGTGCCAGCAGCGAAGAAACAGGGGAGTACAATGAGCAGTTCTTC. Protein product: CASSEETGEYNEQFF. Full variable domain (rest looked up from reference TRBV11-2 and TRBJ2-1): EAGVAQSPRYKIIEKRQSVAFWCNPISGHATLYWYQQILGQGPKLLIQFQNNGVVDDSQLPKDRFSAERLKGVDSTLKIQPAKLEDSAVYLCASSEETGEYNEQFFGPGTRLTVL.

The rearrangement uses TRBV2 and TRBJ1-1, with D maybe TRBD1 (5 bases). CDR1 is SNHLY and CDR2 is FYNNEI in the germline V gene. The CDR3 spans 17 residues. V dropped 7 bases and J dropped 4 bases, with 25 bases sitting between them. The CDR3 bases are TGTGCCAGCACCGGGGGGAACCGGGGGAGGTTTGGCACTGAAGCTTTCTTT. This codes for CASTGGNRGRFGTEAFF.

This rearrangement joins TRBV7-2 to TRBJ2-1; 12 bases fit TRBD2. The V gene end was trimmed by 8 bases and the J gene end by 7 bases; junction bases not matched to a gene: 9. CDR1 and CDR2 (germline): SGHTA, FQGNSA. This CDR3 is built from 15 residues. The CDR3 region has the DNA TGTGCCAGCGCACCTTCTAGCGGGAGGGTGAATGAGCAGTTCTTC. Amino acid sequence: CASAPSSGRVNEQFF. The whole variable domain, remainder taken from reference TRBV7-2 and TRBJ2-1, is GAGVSQSPSNKVTEKGKDVELRCDPISGHTALYWYRQSLGQGLEFLIYFQGNSAPDKSGLPSDRFSAERTGGSVSTLTIQRTQQEDSAVYLCASAPSSGRVNEQFFGPGTRLTVL.

This clone was found once. The chain couples TRBV7-3 to TRBJ1-1; possibly TRBD1 for D (6 bases). V was shortened by 2 bases and J by 5 bases, with 18 bases between the two germline ends. The germline V gene has CDR1 SGHTA and CDR2 FQGTGA. The CDR3 length is 16 residues. In DNA form, the CDR3 reads TGTGCCAGCAGCTTACGGGGGGCTGATAGTATTACTGAAGCTTTCTTT. Protein product: CASSLRGADSITEAFF.

The genes are TRBV7-2 and TRBJ2-3; 10 bases are shared with TRBD2. Germline V gene data show CDR1 as SGHTA and CDR2 as FQGNSA. CDR3 length: 18 residues. Unmatched junction bases numbered 16, after V lost 6 bases and J lost 4 bases. The CDR3 DNA reads as TGTGCCAGCAGGTTCCCTCAAAGGAAGCGGGGGGGCTCAGATACGCAGTATTTT. Encoded protein: CASRFPQRKRGGSDTQYF.

The rearrangement joins TRBV5-4 to TRBJ1-6; D perhaps matches TRBD1 (6 bases). Germline V gene sequence: CDR1 SGHNT, CDR2 YYREEE (reference sequence). V lost 0 bases, J lost 9 bases, and 19 bases lay in between. The CDR3 extends over 17 amino acids. The CDR3 bases are TGTGCCAGCAGCTTGGCCTTACCGGGGGCGCTTGGTTCACCCCTCCACTTT. Translated: CASSLALPGALGSPLHF.

V is TRBV5-6 and J is TRBJ1-5; D might be TRBD1 (6 bases). Trimming removed 3 bases from V and 7 bases from J, with 11 bases in between. Looked up from germline, CDR1 is SGHDT and CDR2 is YYEEEE. This CDR3 has 13 amino acids. CDR3 in DNA: TGTGCCAGCAGCTACAGGGTTGGACAGCCCCAGCATTTT. It codes for CASSYRVGQPQHF.

This rearrangement joins TRBV10-3 to TRBJ1-1; D is possibly TRBD1 (5 bases). Germline-derived CDR1 and CDR2 are ENHRY and SYGVKD. The germline V and J ends were trimmed by 0 bases and 5 bases, with 7 bases remaining between them. This CDR3 contains 13 residues. The chain's CDR3 is CAISESKGTEAFF. CDR3 in DNA: TGTGCCATCAGTGAGTCGAAGGGGACTGAAGCTTTCTTT.

This chain uses TRBV28 with TRBJ1-2, with 7 bases aligning to TRBD1. Trimming cost V 2 bases and J 4 bases; bases outside gene matches: 1. The CDR3 is made up of 13 amino acids. Germline V gives CDR1 MDHEN, CDR2 SYDVKM. This CDR3 reads CASSLRDSYGYTF. The CDR3 nucleotides read TGTGCCAGCAGTTTAAGGGACAGCTATGGCTACACCTTC.

The J gene is TRBJ2-5, the V gene TRBV5-1; maybe TRBD2 (6 bases). Germline V gene data show CDR1 as SGHRS and CDR2 as YFSETQ. Between the trimmed V and J ends, which lost 7 bases and 5 bases, there was a span of 18 bases. The CDR3 covers 14 residues. The CDR3 DNA sequence: TGCGCCAGCGGCCCTGCGCTGGGGGGTGAGACCCAGTACTTC. The encoded protein is CASGPALGGETQYF.

The chain carries TRBV2 and TRBJ1-5; D is unclear. This CDR3 spans 12 amino acids. Trimming took off 8 bases at V and 5 bases at J, with 10 bases between the two ends. Germline-derived CDR1 and CDR2 are SNHLY and FYNNEI. CDR3 amino acids: CASGVKDQPQHF. CDR3 sequence (DNA): TGTGCCAGCGGTGTCAAGGATCAGCCCCAGCATTTT.

The chain has TRBV10-3 and TRBJ2-1; perhaps TRBD2 as D (5 bases). The CDR3 runs 13 residues. Trimming took off 3 bases at V and 7 bases at J, with 10 bases between the two ends. The V gene's germline CDR1 is ENHRY and CDR2 SYGVKD. CDR3 in amino acids: CAISEARGNEQFF. In nucleotides, the CDR3 is TGTGCCATCAGTGAAGCAAGAGGGAATGAGCAGTTCTTC.

The rearrangement uses TRBV19 and TRBJ1-6; D remains ambiguous. Germline lookup yields CDR1 LNHDA and CDR2 SQIVND (reference sequence). The CDR3 has 13 amino acids. V lost 9 bases, J lost 9 bases, and 15 bases lay in between. The CDR3: CASRVEGISPLHF. DNA of the CDR3: TGTGCCAGCCGGGTCGAGGGAATTTCACCCCTCCACTTT.